Each of the 31 T cell receptor beta chains below was sequenced from the same sample in a study of glioma-infiltrating T cells. Amplification of TCR alpha and beta CDR3 regions from RNA used iRepertoire nested multiplex PCR. Each CDR3 protein is one row after TCRdb ran MiXCR on the multiplex PCR reads. Seen here are about 210,000 distinct CDR3 sequences, 30% to 40% observed once, and the top ten hold about 19%. Sequencing used glioma tissue, nonneoplastic brain tissue, or PBMCs (not recorded which). The receptors derive from a human donor with low-grade glioma or glioblastoma, undergoing nonglioma brain surgery, or in good health (not recorded which).

This clonotype was observed at least ten times. This chain links TRBV4-2 with TRBJ1-2; D unclear. Trimming pared 6 bases from V and 1 base from J, leaving 9 bases between. CDR1 is LGHNA and CDR2 is YNFKEQ in the germline V gene. This CDR3 has 13 residues. The CDR3 here is CASSALDNYGYTF. The CDR3 DNA reads TGTGCCAGCAGTGCCCTGGATAACTATGGCTACACCTTC.

This clonotype was detected only a few times. The rearrangement links TRBV4-2 to TRBJ2-2; 13 positions match TRBD2. Germline trimming cut 4 bases from V and 6 bases from J; bases unmatched to any gene: 8. The CDR3 consists of 17 residues. Germline V lookup: CDR1 LGHNA, CDR2 YNFKEQ. The CDR3 protein is CASSPWTSGSTAGELFF. As DNA, the CDR3 is TGTGCCAGCAGCCCGTGGACTAGCGGGAGTACGGCCGGGGAGCTGTTTTTT.

The sample holds many counts of this clonotype. The chain links TRBV6-2 or TRBV6-3 to TRBJ1-1; no firm D call. The CDR3 consists of 15 residues. In germline, CDR1 is MNHEY, CDR2 SVGEGT. V dropped 3 bases and J dropped 1 base, with 12 bases sitting between them. This CDR3 is CASSYRNGTNTEAFF. The CDR3 bases are TGTGCCAGCAGTTATAGGAACGGAACGAACACTGAAGCTTTCTTT.

This clonotype appeared many times. The gene calls are TRBV6-1 and TRBJ2-7; 8 bases match TRBD1. Germline V CDR1 and CDR2: MNHNS, SASEGT. The CDR3 totals 14 residues. The ends lost 6 bases at V and 6 bases at J; junction bases unmatched: 10. CDR3 amino acids: CASSQPDRGLEQYF. CDR3 in DNA: TGTGCCAGCAGCCAACCAGACAGGGGACTCGAGCAGTACTTC.

This clonotype was seen at least ten times. The CDR3 loop is CASTQVTGGNEKLFF. The CDR3 nucleotides are TGTGCCAGCACTCAAGTCACAGGGGGTAATGAAAAACTGTTTTTT. The chain is built from TRBV2 and TRBJ1-4, with 8 bases identical to TRBD1. Germline CDR1 is SNHLY and CDR2 is FYNNEI. J was trimmed by 4 bases and V by 7 bases; bases with no gene match: 8. The CDR3 sequence is 15 residues long.

This clonotype occurred many times. The gene calls are TRBV7-2 and TRBJ2-5; TRBD1 agrees at 10 bases. After removal of 3 bases from V and 6 bases from J, the junction contained 7 bases not matched to a gene. This CDR3 spans 15 amino acids. Germline CDR1 reads SGHTA; CDR2 reads FQGNSA. CDR3 residues: CASSLPGQGWQTQYF. The CDR3 DNA reads TGTGCCAGCAGCTTGCCGGGACAGGGGTGGCAGACCCAGTACTTC.

This sequence joins TRBV3-1 and TRBJ2-2; 7 bases are a match to TRBD2. The V gene's germline CDR1 is LGHDT and CDR2 YNNKEL (reference sequence). The CDR3 sequence is 16 residues long. Trimming removed 2 bases from V and 1 base from J; junction bases left unmatched: 4. CDR3 amino acids: CASSQLQRENTGELFF. Here the CDR3 DNA reads TGTGCCAGCAGCCAATTACAGCGGGAGAACACCGGGGAGCTGTTTTTT.

This clonotype was counted ten times or more. The V call is TRBV4-2, the J call TRBJ2-1; D possibly corresponds to TRBD2 (5 bases). V lost 1 base and J lost 5, with 15 bases in between. Germline V gene lookup returns CDR1 LGHNA and CDR2 YNFKEQ. The CDR3 covers 16 residues. CDR3 loop: CASSQGIAGADNEQFF. The CDR3 nucleotides are TGTGCCAGCAGCCAAGGAATCGCGGGCGCTGACAATGAGCAGTTCTTC.

This clonotype was recorded at least ten times. This sequence joins TRBV12-5 and TRBJ2-1; D ambiguous. Trimming cost V 6 bases and J 0 bases, with 15 bases left between them. CDR1 and CDR2 (germline): LGHNT, FRNRAP. This CDR3 is built from 16 residues. The CDR3: CASGSPVRSSYNEQFF. As DNA, the CDR3 is TGTGCTAGTGGATCTCCGGTCCGTAGCTCCTACAATGAGCAGTTCTTC.

The sample holds a few counts of this clonotype. This chain links TRBV12-3 or TRBV12-4 with TRBJ1-2, with D unclear. V was clipped by 2 bases and J by 8 bases, with 12 bases between them. This CDR3 spans 13 amino acids. The CDR3, as DNA: TGTGCCAGCAGTTTATTGAGGGCGCGGGGCTACACCTTC. This translates into CASSLLRARGYTF.

This clonotype was counted ten times or more. The chain recombines TRBV6-2 or TRBV6-3 with TRBJ2-5, with D perhaps matching TRBD1 or TRBD2 (6 bases each). The CDR3 has 16 amino acids. Germline CDR1 and CDR2: MNHEY and SVGEGT. V lost 7 bases and J 6 bases, leaving 24 bases between the germline ends. The CDR3 DNA sequence: TGTGCCAGCACTAATCAAGACTCCCGGGGGCGGAAGACCCAGTACTTC. Encoded protein: CASTNQDSRGRKTQYF.

For this clonotype: One junction end disagrees with the germline gene, perhaps due to a read error. The V call is TRBV28, the J call TRBJ1-5; tentative D call: TRBD1 (5 bases). CDR3 length: 14 residues. Germline-derived CDR1 and CDR2 are MDHEN and SYDVKM. This CDR3 reads CSSMRTWGNQPQHF. In DNA form, the CDR3 reads TGTTCCAGCATGCGGACATGGGGCAATCAGCCCCAGCATTTT.

The sample holds many counts of this clonotype. The V call is TRBV28, the J call TRBJ2-5; 8 bases fit TRBD1. Germline loops: CDR1 MDHEN, CDR2 SYDVKM. V gave up 5 bases and J gave up 5 bases; unmatched junction bases: 7. CDR3 size: 14 residues. CDR3 protein: CASSPPGGQETQYF. As DNA, the CDR3 is TGTGCCAGCAGTCCCCCAGGGGGCCAGGAGACCCAGTACTTC.

This clonotype was detected many times. The chain combines TRBV28 with TRBJ2-7, with D unclear. Germline lookup yields CDR1 MDHEN and CDR2 SYDVKM. The V and J ends lost 2 bases and 4 bases respectively, with 12 bases between them. This CDR3 has 14 amino acids. CDR3 DNA sequence: TGTGCCAGCAGTTTAACCAGGATCTTATACGAGCAGTACTTC. Encoded protein: CASSLTRILYEQYF.

This clonotype has a count of ten or more. This chain uses TRBV28 with TRBJ2-5; 9 bases map to TRBD1. The CDR3 loop spans 13 amino acids. The germline V gene encodes CDR1 MDHEN and CDR2 SYDVKM. V lost 6 bases and J lost 5; bases outside the gene matches: 4. The CDR3 sequence is CASSEGQGETQYF. The CDR3, as DNA: TGTGCCAGCAGCGAGGGACAGGGTGAGACCCAGTACTTC.

In this sample, this clonotype turned up many times. This chain connects TRBV3-1 to TRBJ2-6; TRBD1 matches 9 bases. The germline gives CDR1 LGHDT, CDR2 YNNKEL (reference sequence). The CDR3 runs to 17 residues. The V and J ends lost 1 base and 1 base, in that order; junction bases with no gene match: 2. Here the CDR3 reads CASSQVGTGSGANVLTF. For the CDR3, the DNA is TGTGCCAGCAGCCAAGTCGGGACAGGGTCTGGGGCCAACGTCCTGACTTTC. Complete variable domain (other parts from reference TRBV3-1 and TRBJ2-6): DTAVSQTPKYLVTQMGNDKSIKCEQNLGHDTMYWYKQDSKKFLKIMFSYNNKELIINETVPNRFSPKSPDKAHLNLHINSLELGDSAVYFCASSQVGTGSGANVLTFGAGSRLTVL.

The chain carries TRBV5-1 and TRBJ1-2; the D is unclear. This CDR3 region has 14 residues. Per germline, CDR1 SGHRS and CDR2 YFSETQ. V gave up 4 bases and J gave up 6 bases, with 16 bases separating them. CDR3 amino acids: CASSADPDGDGYTF. The CDR3 nucleotides are TGCGCCAGCAGCGCGGACCCAGACGGCGATGGCTACACCTTC.

As for this clonotype: A single base separates this from a much larger clone, so it may be a read error. V gene TRBV2 combines with J gene TRBJ2-1; no reliable D call. This CDR3 region has 11 residues. Germline V lookup: CDR1 SNHLY, CDR2 FYNNEI. The CDR3 DNA sequence: TGTGCCAGCAGTTATGGGAATGAGAAGTTCTTC. Its protein is CASSYGNEKFF.

This clonotype has a count of ten or more. J is TRBJ2-1 and V is TRBV27; 8 nucleotides line up with TRBD1. The CDR3 sequence is 11 residues long. In germline, CDR1 is MNHEY, CDR2 SMNVEV (reference sequence). V was pared by 4 bases and J by 15 bases, with 5 bases of the junction left unmatched. The CDR3 sequence: CASSWTGRLFF. The CDR3 DNA follows: TGTGCCAGCAGTTGGACAGGGAGGCTGTTCTTC.

This clonotype was observed many times. The J gene is TRBJ1-1, the V gene TRBV10-3; D might be TRBD1 (6 bases). This CDR3 is 13 amino acids long. Germline CDR1 ENHRY, CDR2 SYGVKD. Deletions cut 6 bases from V and 0 bases from J, with 8 bases between. Here the CDR3 DNA reads TGTGCCATCAGCAACAGGGTGAACACTGAAGCTTTCTTT. Its translation: CAISNRVNTEAFF.

This clonotype was detected ten times or more. DNA of the CDR3: TGTGCCAGCAGTTTTGTAGCGGGAGGAAGCAATGAGCAGTTCTTC. Amino acids: CASSFVAGGSNEQFF. This sequence joins TRBV27 and TRBJ2-1, with TRBD2 matching over 10 bases. V lost 3 bases, J lost 6 bases, and 5 bases stayed unmatched. Per the germline V gene, CDR1 is MNHEY and CDR2 is SMNVEV (reference sequence). CDR3 length: 15 amino acids.

The chain combines TRBV18 with TRBJ2-5; D call uncertain. Germline values: CDR1 KGHSH, CDR2 LQKENI. The V end lost 3 bases, the J end lost 5 bases, and 16 bases lay between the germline ends. The CDR3 is 15 amino acids. The CDR3 region has the DNA TGTGCCAGCTCACCCGAGATAGGGCGGTTTGAGACCCAGTACTTC. It specifies CASSPEIGRFETQYF.

Comment on this clonotype: A much larger clone sits a single nucleotide away, making a read error possible. This chain connects TRBV4-3 to TRBJ2-5, with D possibly matching TRBD1 (6 bases). The germline gives CDR1 LGHNA, CDR2 YSLEER. The CDR3 has 15 amino acids. The germline V and J ends were trimmed by 1 base and 1 base, with 10 bases remaining between them. The DNA for the CDR3 is TGCGCCAGCAGCCAAGTTCCGGACAGCCAAGAGACCCAGTACTTC. This sequence encodes CASSQVPDSQETQYF.

Notes on this clonotype: A much larger clone differs by one base, so this may be a read error. The chain has TRBV7-9 and TRBJ2-7, with 7 bases lining up with TRBD1. After removal of 4 bases from V and 2 bases from J, the junction contained 17 bases not matched to a gene. The CDR3 extends over 18 amino acids. Germline V lookup: CDR1 SEHNR, CDR2 FQNEAQ (reference sequence). CDR3 nucleotides: TGTGCCAGCAGCTGGAGCTCGACAGAACAGGGGATGCCCTACGAGCAGTACTTC. Residues: CASSWSSTEQGMPYEQYF.

The table lists this clonotype with many counts. This chain connects TRBV7-6 to TRBJ1-5; the D is unclear. The CDR3 totals 13 residues. Germline assignment: CDR1 SGHVS and CDR2 FNYEAQ. V was clipped by 5 bases and J by 5 bases, with 10 bases between them. The CDR3 DNA is TGTGCCAGCAGCATCAACAGAGATCAGCCCCAGCATTTT. Protein sequence: CASSINRDQPQHF.

In this sample, this clonotype turned up many times. The rearrangement links TRBV28 to TRBJ2-1; 7 nucleotides match TRBD1. CDR1 MDHEN and CDR2 SYDVKM come from the germline V gene. The CDR3 spans 16 residues. With 5 bases clipped from V and 0 bases from J, the junction kept 7 bases outside the gene matches. CDR3 coding DNA: TGTGCCAGCAGTACCGGGACAGATGACTCCTACAATGAGCAGTTCTTC. Translating it yields CASSTGTDDSYNEQFF.

Concerning this clonotype: Possible read error: a much larger clone is one base away. The V gene is TRBV3-1, the J gene TRBJ2-1; 8 bases match TRBD2. Looked up from germline, CDR1 is LGHDT and CDR2 is YNNKEL (reference sequence). V shed 4 bases, J shed 6 bases, and the junction held 8 bases outside the gene matches. This CDR3 has 15 residues. CDR3 protein: CASSPGTRTPNEQFF. The CDR3 bases are TGTGCCAGCAGCCCCGGGACTAGAACTCCCAATGAGCAGTTCTTC.

Note on this clonotype: This may be a read error: a much more frequent sequence differs by one nucleotide. This chain links TRBV29-1 with TRBJ2-7; 9 bases are shared with TRBD1. Germline CDR1 reads SQVTM; CDR2 reads ANQGSEA. This CDR3 contains 12 residues. The CDR3 DNA follows: TGCGGCGTTGGACAGGGGTCCTACGAGCAGTACTTC. This gives the protein CGVGQGSYEQYF.

This clonotype has just one count. This clone may be a read error of a much larger clone one base away. This CDR3 is CDSGDQPQHF. In DNA form, the CDR3 reads TGTGATAGTGGTGATCAGCCCCAGCATTTT. The chain uses TRBV12-5 and TRBJ1-5; no firm D call. CDR1 and CDR2 from the germline V gene are LGHNT and FRNRAP. The CDR3 is 10 residues long.

A note on this clonotype: A much larger clone lies one base from this, so it may be a read error. The chain carries TRBV28 and TRBJ1-2, with D uncertain. The length of the CDR3 is 14 residues. Deletions cut 7 bases from V and 4 bases from J, with 16 bases between. Germline V gene sequence: CDR1 MDHEN, CDR2 SYDVKM. The CDR3 protein is CASIPSGEIYGYTF. CDR3 sequence (DNA): TGTGCCAGCATCCCCAGTGGGGAGATCTATGGCTACACCTTC.

This clonotype was picked up a small number of times. The chain is built from TRBV5-1 and TRBJ2-7, with D possibly TRBD1 on 5 matching bases. The germline V gene encodes CDR1 SGHRS and CDR2 YFSETQ. The CDR3 has 14 residues. V gave up 4 bases and J gave up 1 base, with 12 bases separating them. CDR3 region: CASSLQGSSYEQYF. In DNA form, the CDR3 reads TGCGCCAGCAGCCTGCAGGGAAGTTCCTACGAGCAGTACTTC.